This T cell receptor beta chain came from a study of glioma-infiltrating T cells. The iRepertoire nested amplicon-rescue multiplex PCR amplified TCR alpha and beta CDR3s from RNA. TCRdb redid the calling of the multiplex PCR reads with MiXCR, one entry per CDR3 protein. The data hold roughly 130,000 distinct CDR3 sequences, with approximately 26% observed a single time. Germline V gives CDR1 SGHDN, CDR2 FVKESK. CDR3 size: 13 residues. As concerns this clonotype: The junction shows a germline mismatch at one end, possibly a read error.

The TCR comes from a human donor with low-grade glioma or glioblastoma, undergoing nonglioma brain surgery, or in good health (not recorded which). Sequenced: glioma tissue, nonneoplastic brain tissue, or PBMCs (not recorded which). The genes are TRBV14 and TRBJ2-5; no firm D call. The CDR3 DNA follows: TGTGCCAGCAGCCAAGAGGAGAGAGAGGCCCAGTACTTC. This gives the protein CASSQEEREAQYF.